The source of this TCR beta chain is a study of CD8+ T cells in alopecia areata. For the study at large: Twice daily, treated patients received 5 to 10 mg of oral tofacitinib.

Sequencing used cDNA as its template, made by extracting RNA and reverse transcribing it. Assay: immunoSEQ multiplex PCR; the TCRdb copy retains only in-frame clones and omits some. The profile shows some 160,000 clones, about 71% of them singletons. Findings and caveats of the study: Between patients, shared TCR sequences were less clear than in mice. This was possibly due in part to HLA diversity in the patient population. Amid tofacitinib therapy, many expanded lesional clones stayed present in scalp and blood.

As to treatment: oral pan-JAK inhibitor, 5-10 mg twice daily. Germline loops: CDR1 SGHAT, CDR2 FQNNGV. V was shortened by 5 bases and J by 5 bases, with 12 bases between the two germline ends. This CDR3 is built from 13 residues. This clone was seen only once. Its target is not known. This TCR came from a human donor with alopecia areata. The V gene is TRBV11-2, the J gene TRBJ1-1; weak D call: TRBD1 (5 bases). Sequences were derived from CD4+ T cells sorted from blood, sampled at week 4, from a patient treated with tofacitinib. This CDR3 is CASSLRGRTEAFF. CDR3 coding DNA: TGTGCCAGCAGCCTCCGGGGGAGGACTGAAGCTTTCTTT.